The clone carrying this T cell receptor beta chain has a handful of counts. These data are taken from a study of T-cell memory formation after mild COVID-19. Germline V lookup: CDR1 KGHSH, CDR2 LQKENI. The ends were cut back, 3 bases at V and 8 bases at J, with 13 bases in the middle. The CDR3 has 14 amino acids. In TCRdb, the 5' RACE reads were re-called with MiXCR into one record per CDR3 protein. The table shows roughly 250,000 distinct CDR3 sequences, with around 15% occurring only once. The chain links TRBV18 to TRBJ1-4, with D uncertain. Sequencing input: PBMCs or a T cell subset sorted from them (not recorded which). The TCR sequence derives from a man aged 18 to 30 who had mild COVID-19 (a few samples of this study predate the infection). Cell type and time point are not known. The CDR3 region is CASSPSSMGEKLFF. Here the CDR3 DNA reads TGTGCCAGCTCACCCTCGTCCATGGGGGAAAAACTGTTTTTT.